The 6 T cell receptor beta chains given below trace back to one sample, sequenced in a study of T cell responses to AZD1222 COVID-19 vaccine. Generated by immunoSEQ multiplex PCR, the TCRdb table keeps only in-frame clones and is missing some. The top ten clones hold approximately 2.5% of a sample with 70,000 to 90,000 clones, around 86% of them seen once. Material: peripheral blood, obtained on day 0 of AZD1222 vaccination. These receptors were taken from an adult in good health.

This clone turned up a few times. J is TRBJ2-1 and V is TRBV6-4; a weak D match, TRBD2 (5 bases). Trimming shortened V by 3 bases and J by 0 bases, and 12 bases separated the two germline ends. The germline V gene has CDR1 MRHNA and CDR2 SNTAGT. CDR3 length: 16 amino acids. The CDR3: CASSDEGLASYNEQFF. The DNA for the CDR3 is TGTGCCAGCAGTGATGAGGGTCTTGCCTCCTACAATGAGCAGTTCTTC.

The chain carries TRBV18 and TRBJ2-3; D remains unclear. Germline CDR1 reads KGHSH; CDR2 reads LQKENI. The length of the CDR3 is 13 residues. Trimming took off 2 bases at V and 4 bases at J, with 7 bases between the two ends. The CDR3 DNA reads TGTGCCAGCTCACCAGGTGTCCCAGATACGCAGTATTTT. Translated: CASSPGVPDTQYF.

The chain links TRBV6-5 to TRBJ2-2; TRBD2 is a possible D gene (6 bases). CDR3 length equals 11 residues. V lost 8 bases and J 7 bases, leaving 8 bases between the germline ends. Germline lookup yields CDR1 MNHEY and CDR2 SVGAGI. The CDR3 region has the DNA TGTGCCAGCGCGGGGTTCGGGGAGCTGTTTTTT. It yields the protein CASAGFGELFF.

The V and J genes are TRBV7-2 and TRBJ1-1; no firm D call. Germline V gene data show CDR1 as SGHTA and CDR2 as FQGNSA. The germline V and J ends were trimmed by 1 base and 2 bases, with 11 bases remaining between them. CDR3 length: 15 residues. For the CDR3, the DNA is TGTGCCAGCAGCTTAGACCGGCAGCTTAACACTGAAGCTTTCTTT. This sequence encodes CASSLDRQLNTEAFF. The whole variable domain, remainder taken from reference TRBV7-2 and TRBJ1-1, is GAGVSQSPSNKVTEKGKDVELRCDPISGHTALYWYRQSLGQGLEFLIYFQGNSAPDKSGLPSDRFSAERTGGSVSTLTIQRTQQEDSAVYLCASSLDRQLNTEAFFGQGTRLTVV.

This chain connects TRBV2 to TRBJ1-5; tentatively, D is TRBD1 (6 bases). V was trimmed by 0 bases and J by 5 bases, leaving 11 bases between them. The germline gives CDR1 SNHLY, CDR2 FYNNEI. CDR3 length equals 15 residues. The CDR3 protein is CASSEALWGHQPQHF. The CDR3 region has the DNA TGTGCCAGCAGTGAAGCGCTTTGGGGGCATCAGCCCCAGCATTTT.

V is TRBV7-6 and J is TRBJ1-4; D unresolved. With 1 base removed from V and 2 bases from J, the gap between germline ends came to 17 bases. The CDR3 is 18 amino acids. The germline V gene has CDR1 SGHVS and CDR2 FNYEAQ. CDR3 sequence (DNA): TGTGCCAGCAGCTTAGGACCCGCCGGGGATGTGACTAATGAAAAACTGTTTTTT. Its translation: CASSLGPAGDVTNEKLFF.